The 14 T cell receptor beta chains presented below share a single source sample, sequenced in a study of T-cell memory formation after mild COVID-19. Using its own MiXCR run on the 5' RACE reads, TCRdb lists one record per CDR3 protein. The data show roughly 370,000 distinct CDR3 sequences, approximately 16% seen once. Material for sequencing was PBMCs or a T cell subset sorted from them (not recorded which). The origin of the receptors is a man in his late teens or twenties who had mild COVID-19 (a few samples of this study predate the infection). Cell type and time point are not known.

The rearrangement links TRBV9 to TRBJ2-5; D is uncertain. The germline gives CDR1 SGDLS, CDR2 YYNGEE. The CDR3 sequence is 14 residues long. Trimming left V 1 base short and J 4 bases short, with 11 bases between. The CDR3 DNA reads TGTGCCAGCAGCGTAAGTCCCATACGAGAGACCCAGTACTTC. Translation: CASSVSPIRETQYF.

The chain couples TRBV2 to TRBJ2-3, with no clear D. The V and J ends lost 7 bases and 4 bases respectively, with 12 bases between them. The V gene's germline CDR1 is SNHLY and CDR2 FYNNEI. This CDR3 has 13 residues. The CDR3 here is CASTEWSSDTQYF. As DNA, the CDR3 is TGTGCCAGCACGGAGTGGTCCTCAGATACGCAGTATTTT. The variable domain in full, completed from reference TRBV2 and TRBJ2-3, reads EPEVTQTPSHQVTQMGQEVILRCVPISNHLYFYWYRQILGQKVEFLVSFYNNEISEKSEIFDDQFSVERPDGSNFTLKIRSTKLEDSAMYFCASTEWSSDTQYFGPGTRLTVL.

There are a few counts of this clonotype. The rearrangement joins TRBV11-2 to TRBJ1-6; possibly TRBD1 for D (5 bases). V was shortened by 6 bases and J by 4 bases, with 16 bases between the two germline ends. Per germline, CDR1 SGHAT and CDR2 FQNNGV. The CDR3 consists of 16 residues. As DNA, the CDR3 is TGTGCCAGCAGGTGGGGCGCAGGGACGTATAATTCACCCCTCCACTTT. It is translated as CASRWGAGTYNSPLHF.

The gene calls are TRBV20-1 and TRBJ2-3; D is unresolved. Germline values: CDR1 DFQATT, CDR2 SNEGSKA (reference sequence). This CDR3 is 12 amino acids long. V lost 1 base and J lost 4, with 6 bases in between. CDR3 DNA sequence: TGCAGTGCTAGAGTGGGGTCAGATACGCAGTATTTT. Residues: CSARVGSDTQYF.

This clonotype showed up just a few times. The rearrangement links TRBV12-3 or TRBV12-4 to TRBJ2-3, with no clear D. V lost 7 bases, J lost 2 bases, and 1 base lay in between. This CDR3 has 10 amino acids. The CDR3: CASNTDTQYF. As DNA, the CDR3 is TGTGCCAGCAACACAGATACGCAGTATTTT.

This clonotype was observed a handful of times. The rearrangement joins TRBV7-3 to TRBJ2-1; D perhaps matches TRBD2 (5 bases). V lost 5 bases and J 9 bases, leaving 17 bases between the germline ends. In germline, CDR1 is SGHTA, CDR2 FQGTGA. The length of the CDR3 is 14 residues. CDR3: CASSPTTSRGEQFF. CDR3 bases: TGTGCCAGCAGCCCAACTACTAGTCGTGGTGAGCAGTTCTTC.

This clonotype has a count of ten or more. The gene calls are TRBV7-6 and TRBJ2-1; TRBD1 matches at 9 bases. Germline CDR1 is SGHVS and CDR2 is FNYEAQ. With 3 bases clipped from V and 3 bases from J, the junction kept 9 bases outside the gene matches. CDR3 size: 17 residues. CDR3 amino acids: CASSFLTGTGIYNEQFF. Written as DNA, the CDR3 is TGTGCCAGCAGCTTTTTAACCGGGACAGGGATCTACAATGAGCAGTTCTTC. The full variable domain, completed using reference TRBV7-6 and TRBJ2-1, is GAGVSQSPRYKVTKRGQDVALRCDPISGHVSLYWYRQALGQGPEFLTYFNYEAQQDKSGLPNDRFSAERPEGSISTLTIQRTEQRDSAMYRCASSFLTGTGIYNEQFFGPGTRLTVL.

The J gene is TRBJ2-3, the V gene TRBV28; the match to TRBD2 covers 9 bases. Germline V lookup: CDR1 MDHEN, CDR2 SYDVKM. The CDR3 length is 15 residues. With V trimmed by 4 bases and J by 2 bases, 4 bases remained unmatched. The CDR3 spells CASSWRGGVTDTQYF. The CDR3 coding sequence is TGTGCCAGCAGTTGGCGGGGGGGCGTCACAGATACGCAGTATTTT.

This clonotype turned up a few times. The V and J genes are TRBV12-3 or TRBV12-4 and TRBJ1-2, with TRBD1 as a possible D gene (5 bases). Trimming removed 5 bases at V and 6 bases at J, with 22 bases between. The CDR3 consists of 16 residues. CDR3 DNA sequence: TGTGCCAGCAGTCCGGGACGGGCGGTCGCGTTCGATGGCTACACCTTC. It yields the protein CASSPGRAVAFDGYTF.

This clonotype was found a few times. V is TRBV24-1 and J is TRBJ1-5; D is perhaps TRBD1 (5 bases). Germline V gene lookup returns CDR1 KGHDR and CDR2 SFDVKD. This CDR3 contains 14 residues. V was shortened by 5 bases and J by 5 bases, with 12 bases between the two germline ends. The CDR3 protein is CATSGRGGYQPQHF. In nucleotides, the CDR3 is TGTGCCACCAGTGGCCGGGGCGGGTATCAGCCCCAGCATTTT.

The chain employs TRBV6-2 or TRBV6-3 and TRBJ1-5, with D unclear. V was clipped by 4 bases and J by 5 bases, with 9 bases between them. Germline values: CDR1 MNHEY, CDR2 SVGEGT. The CDR3 is 13 residues long. The CDR3 is CASSWTEHQPQHF. Here the CDR3 DNA reads TGTGCCAGCAGTTGGACGGAACATCAGCCCCAGCATTTT.

This clonotype was picked up many times. The rearrangement joins TRBV12-3 or TRBV12-4 to TRBJ2-1; 7 bases fit TRBD1. The CDR3 has 14 residues. The trim removed 6 bases at V and 5 bases at J, leaving 7 bases unmatched. DNA for the CDR3: TGTGCCAGCAGCTACAGGGGTTTGGACAATGAGCAGTTCTTC. It specifies CASSYRGLDNEQFF.

This chain uses TRBV4-1 with TRBJ2-7; 12 bases fit TRBD1. CDR3 length: 14 amino acids. With 5 bases clipped from V and 5 bases from J, the junction kept 4 bases outside the gene matches. From germline, CDR1 is MGHRA and CDR2 YSYEKL. CDR3: CASSDGTGGNEQYF. CDR3 DNA sequence: TGCGCCAGCAGCGACGGGACAGGGGGCAACGAGCAGTACTTC.

A remark on this clonotype: Compared with germline, one end of the junction differs, possibly owing to a read error. The rearrangement uses TRBV4-3 and TRBJ2-6; tentative D call: TRBD1 (5 bases). CDR1 LGHNA and CDR2 YSLEER come from the germline V gene. This CDR3 spans 15 amino acids. In DNA form, the CDR3 reads TGCGCCAGAAGCCAAGATATCAACAGGAGAGCCGTCCTGACTTTC. Protein sequence: CARSQDINRRAVLTF.